Detailed here is one T cell receptor beta chain. The sample originates from a study of CD8 T cells in ankylosing spondylitis. Germline loops: CDR1 SGHRS, CDR2 YFSETQ. Trimming removed 0 bases from V and 10 bases from J; junction bases left unmatched: 7. The CDR3 sequence is 14 residues long. MiXCR, applied by TCRdb to the 5' RACE reads, yields one record per CDR3 protein. The table shows around 340,000 distinct CDR3 sequences, with 20% occurring only once. The source is a male donor with ankylosing spondylitis or in good health (not recorded which). The chain combines TRBV5-1 with TRBJ2-4; 7 bases match TRBD1. The sample comprised blood, either unsorted or a sorted T cell fraction (not recorded which). The DNA of the CDR3 is TGCGCCAGCAGCTTGGTGGGGACAGATCCAATTCAGTACTTC. It encodes CASSLVGTDPIQYF. The full variable domain, its missing parts supplied by reference TRBV5-1 and TRBJ2-4, is KAGVTQTPRYLIKTRGQQVTLSCSPISGHRSVSWYQQTPGQGLQFLFEYFSETQRNKGNFPGRFSGRQFSNSRSEMNVSTLELGDSALYLCASSLVGTDPIQYFGAGTRLSVL.